The clone carrying this T cell receptor beta chain came up a few times. No antigen is known for it. Peripheral blood genomic DNA, not sorted cells or RNA, was the template. The data stem from a study of T cell repertoires in aging, cancer and after chemotherapy. Study details: Six age groups, ranging from 30 or younger to 70 or older, included the donors. About 9 million TCR reads were in the whole dataset. The study's findings and limits: Median generation probability rose over the chemotherapy interval in each cancer cohort, suggesting rebound thymic output.

TRB rearrangements spanning V, D and J were amplified using mixed TRB-A/B primers. TCRdb re-analysed the multiplex PCR reads in MiXCR, keeping a single row per CDR3 protein. The repertoire includes around 15,000 distinct CDR3 sequences, around half of them detected once, and roughly 10% sits in the top ten. The CDR3 runs 14 residues. Germline CDR1 reads MNHEY; CDR2 reads SVGEGT. V lost 7 bases and J 2 bases, leaving 14 bases between the germline ends. The chain links TRBV6-2 or TRBV6-3 to TRBJ2-5; D is undetermined. The clonotype was recovered from a human donor in good health. The sequenced material came from blood. The CDR3 sequence is CASKTQNPQETQYF. DNA of the CDR3: TGTGCCAGCAAAACCCAGAACCCTCAAGAGACCCAGTACTTC.